Listed here are 9 T cell receptor beta chains from one sample, sequenced in a study of somatic mutations in cytotoxic T cells in rheumatoid arthritis. TCRdb's copy holds only in-frame clones and misses some; the assay was immunoSEQ multiplex PCR. Altogether tens of thousands of clones are present, about 86% being singletons, with the ten largest covering approximately 20%. The sample taken for sequencing was CD8+ T cells sorted from blood. Source of these receptors: a woman in her fifties or sixties in good health.

The chain employs TRBV5-4 and TRBJ2-5, with D possibly being TRBD2 (7 bases). Trimming removed 5 bases at V and 0 bases at J, with 17 bases between. The CDR3 consists of 16 residues. Germline V CDR1 and CDR2: SGHNT, YYREEE (reference sequence). CDR3 coding DNA: TGTGCCAGCAGTCAGATCGGGGGGCCGGACCAAGAGACCCAGTACTTC. Translation gives CASSQIGGPDQETQYF.

The V call is TRBV21-1, the J call TRBJ1-2. TRBV21-1 is tagged as a pseudogene. The CDR3 contains 14 residues. CDR3: CASSSTPGGDGYTF. CDR3 sequence (DNA): TGTGCCAGCAGCTCGACACCCGGAGGAGATGGCTACACCTTC.

This chain links TRBV25-1 with TRBJ1-4; no definite D call. Germline V gene sequence: CDR1 MGHDK, CDR2 SYGVNS. This CDR3 spans 15 amino acids. Between the trimmed V and J ends, which lost 1 base and 4 bases, there was a span of 10 bases. This CDR3 reads CASSEFRDYNEKLFF. DNA of the CDR3: TGTGCCAGCAGTGAATTCCGGGATTATAATGAAAAACTGTTTTTT.

The V gene is TRBV5-1, the J gene TRBJ1-2, with D perhaps TRBD1 (5 bases). The CDR3 runs to 13 residues. V was shortened by 4 bases and J by 3 bases, with 10 bases between the two germline ends. Germline loops: CDR1 SGHRS, CDR2 YFSETQ. This chain's CDR3 is CASSQLGHYGYTF. The CDR3 DNA is TGCGCCAGCAGCCAACTGGGGCACTATGGCTACACCTTC.

CDR3 bases: TGTGCCACGGACAGTATGTACGAGCAGTACGTC. This translates into CATDSMYEQYV. The rearrangement joins TRBV6-1 to TRBJ2-7; a possible D gene is TRBD1 (6 bases). Germline values: CDR1 MNHNS, CDR2 SASEGT. With 10 bases removed from V and 4 bases from J, the gap between germline ends came to 11 bases. This CDR3 spans 11 amino acids.

V gene TRBV18 combines with J gene TRBJ1-4; 9 nucleotides line up with TRBD1. J gave up 8 bases and V 3 bases, and 13 bases lay outside the gene matches. The CDR3 runs 17 residues. Germline CDR1 is KGHSH and CDR2 is LQKENI. The CDR3 bases are TGTGCCAGCTCACCGGCCGGGACAGGGCGTTTCGAGGAAAAACTGTTTTTT. This encodes CASSPAGTGRFEEKLFF.

The chain uses TRBV4-3 and TRBJ2-1; D possibly corresponds to TRBD1 (6 bases). Trimming took 0 bases from V and 2 from J, leaving 14 bases between them. This CDR3 region has 17 residues. The germline V gene encodes CDR1 LGHNA and CDR2 YSLEER. CDR3 sequence: CASSQDVRGPPYNEQFF. The DNA for the CDR3 is TGCGCCAGCAGCCAAGATGTCAGGGGACCGCCCTACAATGAGCAGTTCTTC.

The chain recombines TRBV5-1 with TRBJ2-2; possibly TRBD1 or TRBD2 for D (6 bases each). Per the germline V gene, CDR1 is SGHRS and CDR2 is YFSETQ. The V and J ends lost 0 bases and 5 bases respectively, with 17 bases between them. The CDR3 length is 17 residues. This CDR3 is CASSLGGDMPRTGELFF. The DNA for the CDR3 is TGCGCCAGCAGCTTGGGCGGGGACATGCCCAGGACCGGGGAGCTGTTTTTT.

The CDR3 DNA follows: TGTGCTAGTGGTTTACACGCTGAAGCTTTCTTT. Protein: CASGLHAEAFF. The V gene is TRBV12-5, the J gene TRBJ1-1, with D uncertain. Germline V gene data show CDR1 as LGHNT and CDR2 as FRNRAP. The CDR3 length is 11 residues. V lost 3 bases and J lost 6, with 5 bases in between. Full variable domain (missing parts from reference TRBV12-5 and TRBJ1-1): DARVTQTPRHKVTEMGQEVTMRCQPILGHNTVFWYRQTMMQGLELLAYFRNRAPLDDSGMPKDRFSAEMPDATLATLKIQPSEPRDSAVYFCASGLHAEAFFGQGTRLTVV.